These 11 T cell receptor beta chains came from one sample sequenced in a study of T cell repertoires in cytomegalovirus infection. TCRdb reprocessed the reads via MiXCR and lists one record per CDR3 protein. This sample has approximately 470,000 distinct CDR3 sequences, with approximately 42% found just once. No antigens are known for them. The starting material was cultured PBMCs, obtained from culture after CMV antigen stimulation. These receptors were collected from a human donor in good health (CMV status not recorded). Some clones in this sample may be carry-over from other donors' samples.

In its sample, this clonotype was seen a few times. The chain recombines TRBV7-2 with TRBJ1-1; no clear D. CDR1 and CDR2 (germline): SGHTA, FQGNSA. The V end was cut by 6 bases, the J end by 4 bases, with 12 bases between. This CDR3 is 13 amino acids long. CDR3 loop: CASRAPGSTEAFF. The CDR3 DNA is TGTGCCAGCAGAGCCCCGGGGTCCACTGAAGCTTTCTTT.

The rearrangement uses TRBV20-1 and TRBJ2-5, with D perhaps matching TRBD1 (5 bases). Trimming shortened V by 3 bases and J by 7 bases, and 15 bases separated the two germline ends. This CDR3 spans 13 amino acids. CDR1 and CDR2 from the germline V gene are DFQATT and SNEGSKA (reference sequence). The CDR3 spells CSASGGRDWTQYF. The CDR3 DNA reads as TGCAGTGCTAGCGGCGGCAGGGATTGGACCCAGTACTTC.

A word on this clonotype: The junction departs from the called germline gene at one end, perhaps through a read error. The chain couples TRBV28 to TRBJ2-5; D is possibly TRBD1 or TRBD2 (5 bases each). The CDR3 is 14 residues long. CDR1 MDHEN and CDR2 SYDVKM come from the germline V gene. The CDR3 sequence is CATSLPGAGETQYF. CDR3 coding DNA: TGTGCCACCAGTTTGCCCGGGGCCGGTGAGACCCAGTACTTC. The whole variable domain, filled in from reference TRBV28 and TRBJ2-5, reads DVKVTQSSRYLVKRTGEKVFLECVQDMDHENMFWYRQDPGLGLRLIYFSYDVKMKEKGDIPEGYSVSREKKERFSLILESASTNQTSMYLCATSLPGAGETQYFGPGTRLLVL.

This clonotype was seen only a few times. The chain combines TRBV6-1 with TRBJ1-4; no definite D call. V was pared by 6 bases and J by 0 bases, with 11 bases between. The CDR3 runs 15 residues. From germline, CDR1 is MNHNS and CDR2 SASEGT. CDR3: CASSPISPTNEKLFF. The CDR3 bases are TGTGCCAGCAGCCCCATCTCTCCAACTAATGAAAAACTGTTTTTT.

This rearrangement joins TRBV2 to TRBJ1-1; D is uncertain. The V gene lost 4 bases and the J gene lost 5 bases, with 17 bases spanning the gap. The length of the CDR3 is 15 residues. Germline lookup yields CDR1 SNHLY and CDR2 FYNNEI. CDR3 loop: CASSASTVAPTEAFF. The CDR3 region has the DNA TGTGCCAGCAGTGCCTCTACCGTGGCCCCGACTGAAGCTTTCTTT.

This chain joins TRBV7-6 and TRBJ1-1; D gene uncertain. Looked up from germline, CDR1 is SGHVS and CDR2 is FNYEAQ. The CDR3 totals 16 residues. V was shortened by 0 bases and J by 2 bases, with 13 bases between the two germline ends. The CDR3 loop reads CASSLALRALNTEAFF. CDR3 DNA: TGTGCCAGCAGCTTAGCGCTGAGGGCCTTAAACACTGAAGCTTTCTTT. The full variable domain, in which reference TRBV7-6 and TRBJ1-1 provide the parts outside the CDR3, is GAGVSQSPRYKVTKRGQDVALRCDPISGHVSLYWYRQALGQGPEFLTYFNYEAQQDKSGLPNDRFSAERPEGSISTLTIQRTEQRDSAMYRCASSLALRALNTEAFFGQGTRLTVV.

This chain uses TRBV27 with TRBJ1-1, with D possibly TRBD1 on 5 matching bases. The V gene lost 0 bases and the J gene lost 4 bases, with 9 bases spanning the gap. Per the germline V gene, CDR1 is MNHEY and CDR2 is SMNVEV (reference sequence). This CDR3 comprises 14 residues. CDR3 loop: CASSLSGVSTEAFF. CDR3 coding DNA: TGTGCCAGCAGTTTATCAGGGGTGAGCACTGAAGCTTTCTTT.

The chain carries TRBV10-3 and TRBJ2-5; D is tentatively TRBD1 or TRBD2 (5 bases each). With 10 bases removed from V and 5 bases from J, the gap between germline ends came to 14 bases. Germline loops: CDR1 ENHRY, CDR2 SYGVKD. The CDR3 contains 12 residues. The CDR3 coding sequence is TGTGCCACGAGGACCTGGGGGGAGACCCAGTACTTC. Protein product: CATRTWGETQYF.

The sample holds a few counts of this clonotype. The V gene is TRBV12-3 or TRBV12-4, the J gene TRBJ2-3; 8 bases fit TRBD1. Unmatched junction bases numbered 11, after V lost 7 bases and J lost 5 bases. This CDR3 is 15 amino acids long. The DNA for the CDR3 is TGTGCCAGCAATACTGCAGGGGGCGCGAAAGATACGCAGTATTTT. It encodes CASNTAGGAKDTQYF.

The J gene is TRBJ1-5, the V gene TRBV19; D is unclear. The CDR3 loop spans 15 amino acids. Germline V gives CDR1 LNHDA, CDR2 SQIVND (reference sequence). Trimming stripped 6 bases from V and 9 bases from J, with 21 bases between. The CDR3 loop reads CASRRVQPPGGPQHF. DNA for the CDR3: TGTGCCAGTAGGCGGGTCCAACCCCCCGGCGGGCCCCAGCATTTT.

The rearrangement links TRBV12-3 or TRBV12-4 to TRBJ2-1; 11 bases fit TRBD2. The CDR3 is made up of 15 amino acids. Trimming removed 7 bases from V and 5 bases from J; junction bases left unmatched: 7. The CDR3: CASIRGTSGNNEQFF. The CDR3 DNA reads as TGTGCCAGCATCAGGGGGACTAGCGGAAACAATGAGCAGTTCTTC.